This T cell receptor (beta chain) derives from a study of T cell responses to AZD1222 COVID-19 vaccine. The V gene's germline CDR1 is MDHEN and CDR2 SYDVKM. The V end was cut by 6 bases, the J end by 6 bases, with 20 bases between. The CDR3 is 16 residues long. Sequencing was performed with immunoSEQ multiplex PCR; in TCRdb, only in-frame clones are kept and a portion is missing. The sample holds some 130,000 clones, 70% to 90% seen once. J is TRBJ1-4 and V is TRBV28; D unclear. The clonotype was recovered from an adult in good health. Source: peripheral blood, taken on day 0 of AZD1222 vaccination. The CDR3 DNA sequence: TGTGCCAGCAGCTCGCTATCCGGGATGGGTCATGAAAAACTGTTTTTT. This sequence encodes CASSSLSGMGHEKLFF. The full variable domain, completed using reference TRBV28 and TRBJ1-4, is DVKVTQSSRYLVKRTGEKVFLECVQDMDHENMFWYRQDPGLGLRLIYFSYDVKMKEKGDIPEGYSVSREKKERFSLILESASTNQTSMYLCASSSLSGMGHEKLFFGSGTQLSVL.